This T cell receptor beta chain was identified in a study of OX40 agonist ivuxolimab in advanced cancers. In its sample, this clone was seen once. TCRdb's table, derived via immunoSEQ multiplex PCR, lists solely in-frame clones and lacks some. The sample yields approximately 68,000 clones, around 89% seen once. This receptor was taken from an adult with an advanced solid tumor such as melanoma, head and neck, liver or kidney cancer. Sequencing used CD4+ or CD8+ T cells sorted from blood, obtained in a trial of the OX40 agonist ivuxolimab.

In nucleotides, the CDR3 is TGTGCCAGCAGTTTAGGGGGACAGGGGTCTGGGGCCAACGTCCTGACTTTC. Amino acid sequence: CASSLGGQGSGANVLTF. This chain joins TRBV28 and TRBJ2-6; 10 bases fit TRBD1. The V gene's germline CDR1 is MDHEN and CDR2 SYDVKM. The CDR3 runs 17 residues. The junction had 2 bases not matched to a gene; V was cut back by 2 bases and J by 1 base.